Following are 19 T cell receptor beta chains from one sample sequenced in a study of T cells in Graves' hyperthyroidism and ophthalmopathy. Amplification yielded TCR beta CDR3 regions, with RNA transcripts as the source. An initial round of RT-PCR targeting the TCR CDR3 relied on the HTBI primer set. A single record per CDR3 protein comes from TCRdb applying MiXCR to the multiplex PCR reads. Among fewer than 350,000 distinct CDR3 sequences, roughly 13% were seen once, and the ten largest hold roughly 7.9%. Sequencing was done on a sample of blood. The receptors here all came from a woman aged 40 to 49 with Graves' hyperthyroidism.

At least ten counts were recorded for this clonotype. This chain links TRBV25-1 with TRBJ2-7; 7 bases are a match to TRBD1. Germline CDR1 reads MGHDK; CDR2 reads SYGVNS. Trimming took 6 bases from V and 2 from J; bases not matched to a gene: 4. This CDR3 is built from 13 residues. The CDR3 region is CASSRDSTYEQYF. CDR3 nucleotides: TGTGCCAGCAGCCGGGACAGTACCTACGAGCAGTACTTC.

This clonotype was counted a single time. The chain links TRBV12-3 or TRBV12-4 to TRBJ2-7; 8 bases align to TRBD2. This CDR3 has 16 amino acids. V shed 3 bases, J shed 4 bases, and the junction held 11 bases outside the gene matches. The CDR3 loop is CASSFGLAGTLYEQYF. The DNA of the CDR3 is TGTGCCAGCAGTTTTGGGCTAGCGGGTACCCTTTACGAGCAGTACTTC.

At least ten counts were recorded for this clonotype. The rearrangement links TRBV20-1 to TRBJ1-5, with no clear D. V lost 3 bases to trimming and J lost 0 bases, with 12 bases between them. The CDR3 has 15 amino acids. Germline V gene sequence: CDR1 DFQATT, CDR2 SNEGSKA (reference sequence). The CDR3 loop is CSASSDGYSNQPQHF. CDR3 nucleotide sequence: TGCAGTGCTAGCTCGGACGGTTATAGCAATCAGCCCCAGCATTTT.

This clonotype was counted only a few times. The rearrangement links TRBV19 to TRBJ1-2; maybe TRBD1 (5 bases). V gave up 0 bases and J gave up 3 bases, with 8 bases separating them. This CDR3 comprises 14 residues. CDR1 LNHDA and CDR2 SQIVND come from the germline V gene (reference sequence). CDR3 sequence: CASSIDGRDYGYTF. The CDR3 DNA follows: TGTGCCAGTAGTATAGACGGCAGGGACTATGGCTACACCTTC.

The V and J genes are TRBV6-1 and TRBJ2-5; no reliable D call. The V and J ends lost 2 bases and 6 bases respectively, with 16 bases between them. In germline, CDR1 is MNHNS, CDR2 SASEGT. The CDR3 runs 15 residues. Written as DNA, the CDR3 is TGTGCCAGCAGTGAAATCCCGGTGGTTGTGCAGACCCAGTACTTC. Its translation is CASSEIPVVVQTQYF.

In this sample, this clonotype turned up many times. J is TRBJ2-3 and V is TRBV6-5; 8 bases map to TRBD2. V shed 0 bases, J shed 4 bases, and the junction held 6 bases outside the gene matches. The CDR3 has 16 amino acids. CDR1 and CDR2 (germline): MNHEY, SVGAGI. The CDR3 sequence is CASSYSSGIGPDTQYF. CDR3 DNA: TGTGCCAGCAGTTACTCTAGCGGGATTGGACCAGATACGCAGTATTTT.

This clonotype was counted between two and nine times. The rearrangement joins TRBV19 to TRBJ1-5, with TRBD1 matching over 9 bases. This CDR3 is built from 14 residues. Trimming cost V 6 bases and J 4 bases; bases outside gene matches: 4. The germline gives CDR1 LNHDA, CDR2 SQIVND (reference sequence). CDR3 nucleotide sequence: TGTGCCAGTAGCACGGACAGGGGAAATCAGCCCCAGCATTTT. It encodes CASSTDRGNQPQHF. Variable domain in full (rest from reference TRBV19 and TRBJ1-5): DGGITQSPKYLFRKEGQNVTLSCEQNLNHDAMYWYRQDPGQGLRLIYYSQIVNDFQKGDIAEGYSVSREKKESFPLTVTSAQKNPTAFYLCASSTDRGNQPQHFGDGTRLSIL.

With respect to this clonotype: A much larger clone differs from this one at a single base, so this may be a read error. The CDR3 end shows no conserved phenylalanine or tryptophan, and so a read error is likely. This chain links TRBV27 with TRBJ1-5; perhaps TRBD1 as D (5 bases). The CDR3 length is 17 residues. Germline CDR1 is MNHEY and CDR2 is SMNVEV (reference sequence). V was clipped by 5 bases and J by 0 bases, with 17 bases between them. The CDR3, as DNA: TGTGCCAGCAGTCTGAGGGGACCGAGGTATAGCAATCAGCCCCAGCATCTT. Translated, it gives CASSLRGPRYSNQPQHL.

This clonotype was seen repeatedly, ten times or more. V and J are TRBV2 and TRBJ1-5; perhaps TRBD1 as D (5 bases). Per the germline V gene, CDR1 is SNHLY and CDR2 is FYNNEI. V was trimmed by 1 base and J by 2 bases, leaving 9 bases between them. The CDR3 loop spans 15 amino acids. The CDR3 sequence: CASSEEQAGNQPQHF. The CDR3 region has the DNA TGTGCCAGCAGTGAAGAACAGGCGGGCAATCAGCCCCAGCATTTT.

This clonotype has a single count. Here the CDR3 DNA reads TGTGCCACCAGCCTCAGGACTAGCGGCACAGATACGCAGTATTTT. As protein: CATSLRTSGTDTQYF. The V and J genes are TRBV15 and TRBJ2-3; 9 bases map to TRBD2. The CDR3 extends over 15 amino acids. The germline V gene has CDR1 LNHNV and CDR2 YYDKDF (reference sequence). The ends lost 5 bases at V and 1 base at J; junction bases unmatched: 4.

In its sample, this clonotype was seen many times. The CDR3 DNA is TGTGCCACCAGTGCTCCAGGAGGGGGTCCAGATACGCAGTATTTT. It encodes CATSAPGGGPDTQYF. The chain has TRBV24-1 and TRBJ2-3; possibly TRBD1 or TRBD2 for D (6 bases each). Germline loops: CDR1 KGHDR, CDR2 SFDVKD. The CDR3 covers 15 residues. V dropped 5 bases and J dropped 4 bases, with 15 bases sitting between them.

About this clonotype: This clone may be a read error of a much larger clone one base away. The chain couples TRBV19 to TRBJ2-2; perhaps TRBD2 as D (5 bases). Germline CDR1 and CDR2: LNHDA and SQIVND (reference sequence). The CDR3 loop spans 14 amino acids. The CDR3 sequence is CASSISSGTGEPFF. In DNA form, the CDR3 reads TGTGCCAGTAGTATATCTTCCGGAACCGGGGAGCCGTTTTTT.

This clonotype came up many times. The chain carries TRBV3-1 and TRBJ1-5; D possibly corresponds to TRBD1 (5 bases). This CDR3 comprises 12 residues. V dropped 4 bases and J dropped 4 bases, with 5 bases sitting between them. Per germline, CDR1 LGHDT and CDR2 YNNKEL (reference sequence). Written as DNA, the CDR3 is TGTGCCAGCAGCCGGGGGAATCAGCCCCAGCATTTT. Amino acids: CASSRGNQPQHF.

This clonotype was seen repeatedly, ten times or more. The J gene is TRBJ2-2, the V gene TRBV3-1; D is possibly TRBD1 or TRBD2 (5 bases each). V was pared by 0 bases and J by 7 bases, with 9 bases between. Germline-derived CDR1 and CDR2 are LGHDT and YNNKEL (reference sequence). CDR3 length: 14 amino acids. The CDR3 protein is CASSQDRGSGELFF. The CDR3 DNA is TGTGCCAGCAGCCAAGATCGGGGCAGCGGGGAGCTGTTTTTT.

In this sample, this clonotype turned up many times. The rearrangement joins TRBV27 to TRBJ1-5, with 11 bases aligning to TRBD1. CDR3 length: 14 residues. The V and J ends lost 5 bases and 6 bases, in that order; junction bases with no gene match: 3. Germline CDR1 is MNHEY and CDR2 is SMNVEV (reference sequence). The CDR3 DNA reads TGTGCCAGCAGTGGGACAGGGGGAAGTCAGCCCCAGCATTTT. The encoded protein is CASSGTGGSQPQHF.

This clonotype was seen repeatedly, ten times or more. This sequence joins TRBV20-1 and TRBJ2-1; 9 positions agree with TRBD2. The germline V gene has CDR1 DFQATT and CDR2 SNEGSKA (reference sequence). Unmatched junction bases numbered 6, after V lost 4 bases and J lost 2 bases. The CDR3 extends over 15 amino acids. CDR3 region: CSANPPSGTYNEQFF. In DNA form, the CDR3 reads TGCAGTGCTAACCCTCCTAGCGGGACCTACAATGAGCAGTTCTTC.

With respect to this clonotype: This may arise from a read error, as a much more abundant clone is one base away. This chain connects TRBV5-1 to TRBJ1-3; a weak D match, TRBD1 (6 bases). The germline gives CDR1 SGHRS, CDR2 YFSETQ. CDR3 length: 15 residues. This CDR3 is CAGSPTGISGNTIYF. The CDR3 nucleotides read TGCGCCGGCAGCCCAACAGGGATATCTGGAAACACCATATATTTT.

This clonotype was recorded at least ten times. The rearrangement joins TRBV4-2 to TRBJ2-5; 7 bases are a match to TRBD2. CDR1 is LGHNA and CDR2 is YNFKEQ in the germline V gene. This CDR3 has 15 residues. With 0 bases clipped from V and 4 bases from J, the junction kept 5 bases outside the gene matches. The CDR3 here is CASSQDRASGETQYF. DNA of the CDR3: TGTGCCAGCAGCCAAGATCGAGCTAGCGGAGAGACCCAGTACTTC.

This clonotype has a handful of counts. CDR3 DNA sequence: TGTGCCAGCAGCTTACGGTCAGGGGGTCTCCAAGAGACCCAGTACTTC. It encodes CASSLRSGGLQETQYF. The rearrangement links TRBV7-9 to TRBJ2-5; 7 bases are a match to TRBD1. The CDR3 runs 16 residues. Looked up from germline, CDR1 is SEHNR and CDR2 is FQNEAQ (reference sequence). J was trimmed by 1 base and V by 2 bases; bases with no gene match: 7.